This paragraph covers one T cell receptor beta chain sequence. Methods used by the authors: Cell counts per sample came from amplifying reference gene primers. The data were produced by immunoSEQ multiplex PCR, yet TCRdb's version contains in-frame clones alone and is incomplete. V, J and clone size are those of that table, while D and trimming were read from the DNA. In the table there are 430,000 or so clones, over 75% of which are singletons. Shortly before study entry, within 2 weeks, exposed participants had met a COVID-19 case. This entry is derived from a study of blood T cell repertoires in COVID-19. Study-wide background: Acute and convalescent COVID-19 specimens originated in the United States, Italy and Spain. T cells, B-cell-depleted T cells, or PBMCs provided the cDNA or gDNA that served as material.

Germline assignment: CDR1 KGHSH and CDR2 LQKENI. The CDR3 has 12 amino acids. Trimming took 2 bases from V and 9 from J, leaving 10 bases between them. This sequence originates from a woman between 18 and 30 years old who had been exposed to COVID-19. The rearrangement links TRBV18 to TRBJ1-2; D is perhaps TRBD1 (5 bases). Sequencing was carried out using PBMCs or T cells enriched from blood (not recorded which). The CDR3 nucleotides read TGTGCCAGCTCACCAGAGACAGTCCGCTACACCTTC. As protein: CASSPETVRYTF.